The 11 T cell receptor beta chains in this list originate from one sample, sequenced in a study of cytomegalovirus exposure and HLA in healthy donors. Here immunoSEQ multiplex PCR was the method, and the copy in TCRdb shows in-frame clones only, minus some. The table includes approximately 300,000 clones, around 90% detected once. The source material was PBMCs. The source of these receptors is a woman aged 25 to 45 in good health and CMV-seropositive.

The rearrangement links TRBV4-2 to TRBJ1-3; D is uncertain. V was cut by 7 bases and J by 0 bases, with 10 bases left in between. Germline V gene sequence: CDR1 LGHNA, CDR2 YNFKEQ. CDR3 length: 14 residues. CDR3: CASTGRISGNTIYF. Written as DNA, the CDR3 is TGTGCCAGCACAGGACGTATCTCTGGAAACACCATATATTTT.

V is TRBV6-6 and J is TRBJ2-1, with D perhaps given as TRBD1 or TRBD2 (5 bases each). Germline V gives CDR1 MNHNY, CDR2 SVGAGI (reference sequence). This CDR3 comprises 12 residues. Trimming took off 5 bases at V and 9 bases at J, with 11 bases between the two ends. In DNA, the CDR3 is TGTGCCAGCAGTCGACCCGGGACTGAGCAGTTCTTC. Its protein is CASSRPGTEQFF.

The V gene is TRBV5-6, the J gene TRBJ1-6, with 7 bases matching TRBD1. CDR1 and CDR2 from the germline V gene are SGHDT and YYEEEE. The CDR3 is 16 amino acids. Germline trimming cut 0 bases from V and 5 bases from J; bases unmatched to any gene: 5. The CDR3 nucleotides are TGTGCCAGCAGCTTGGTACGGGGACAGAATAATTCACCCCTCCACTTT. Translating gives CASSLVRGQNNSPLHF.

In its sample, this clone was seen a few times. The genes are TRBV2 and TRBJ1-1; the D gene is possibly TRBD1 (6 bases). V lost 0 bases, J lost 8 bases, and 10 bases lay in between. Per germline, CDR1 SNHLY and CDR2 FYNNEI. This CDR3 has 13 residues. The CDR3 DNA follows: TGTGCCAGCAGTGAAGCCGACGGGACAGAAGCTTTCTTT. It yields the protein CASSEADGTEAFF.

The chain links TRBV7-9 to TRBJ2-1, with D perhaps matching TRBD1 or TRBD2 (6 bases each). The V end lost 3 bases, the J end lost 1 base, and 10 bases lay between the germline ends. The CDR3 runs to 15 residues. In germline, CDR1 is SEHNR, CDR2 FQNEAQ (reference sequence). CDR3 residues: CASSFTGRSYNEQFF. In DNA, the CDR3 is TGTGCCAGCAGCTTTACAGGGAGGTCCTACAATGAGCAGTTCTTC.

The chain combines TRBV13 with TRBJ2-1, with D perhaps TRBD1 (7 bases). Germline values: CDR1 PRHDT, CDR2 FYEKMQ (reference sequence). The CDR3 consists of 17 residues. Trimming pared 4 bases from V and 4 bases from J, leaving 20 bases between. CDR3 nucleotide sequence: TGTGCCAGCAGCTACCCAACAGGGGCAGGGGGGTACAATGAGCAGTTCTTC. This gives the protein CASSYPTGAGGYNEQFF.

The chain is built from TRBV5-1 and TRBJ2-3; D gene uncertain. Germline loops: CDR1 SGHRS, CDR2 YFSETQ. The CDR3 is made up of 15 amino acids. Trimming took 2 bases from V and 2 from J, leaving 12 bases between them. For the CDR3, the DNA is TGCGCCAGCAGCTTCCAAGACGGAACCACAGATACGCAGTATTTT. Translating gives CASSFQDGTTDTQYF.

V and J are TRBV19 and TRBJ1-2; maybe TRBD1 (6 bases). Germline V gene lookup returns CDR1 LNHDA and CDR2 SQIVND (reference sequence). Trimming left V 5 bases short and J 0 bases short, with 16 bases between. CDR3 length equals 16 residues. CDR3 DNA sequence: TGTGCCAGTAGTTCCCCCGGGACAAACACTAACTATGGCTACACCTTC. Protein sequence: CASSSPGTNTNYGYTF.

The chain links TRBV4-3 to TRBJ2-1, with D perhaps matching TRBD2 (7 bases). The germline V and J ends were trimmed by 0 bases and 8 bases, with 26 bases remaining between them. Germline assignment: CDR1 LGHNA and CDR2 YSLEER. CDR3 length equals 19 residues. The CDR3 DNA reads TGCGCCAGCAGCCAAGAAAGGTTTAGGGGGGGAGGGCCGTATTATGAGCAGTTCTTC. This gives the protein CASSQERFRGGGPYYEQFF.

J is TRBJ1-2 and V is TRBV7-2; 8 nucleotides align to TRBD1. This CDR3 comprises 16 residues. V lost 6 bases to trimming and J lost 3 bases; unmatched junction nucleotides: 12. Germline CDR1 SGHTA, CDR2 FQGNSA. The CDR3 region has the DNA TGTGCCAGCAGTGAGGGACAGGACTGGTATTACTATGGCTACACCTTC. Translated: CASSEGQDWYYYGYTF.

The genes are TRBV27 and TRBJ2-3, with a tentative D call TRBD2 (6 bases). The germline V gene encodes CDR1 MNHEY and CDR2 SMNVEV (reference sequence). The CDR3 totals 17 residues. V shed 2 bases and J shed 0 bases, with 15 bases lying between them. The CDR3 DNA sequence: TGTGCCAGCAGTTTAGCAGCAGGGACTCATAGCACAGATACGCAGTATTTT. Encoded protein: CASSLAAGTHSTDTQYF.